The rows below give T cell receptor beta chains drawn from one sample of a study of blood T cell repertoires in COVID-19. Produced via immunoSEQ multiplex PCR; TCRdb's table is partial and in-frame only. This table holds some 200,000 clones, roughly four fifths found once. The sample was peripheral blood. These receptors were collected from a woman between 40 and 55 years old with acute or convalescent COVID-19. Each CDR3 is given with its conserved first and last residue. A D gene is named only where the DNA matches it firmly. Clone size, where shown, is once, few, many, or a class for clones that have expanded.

d_call j_call clone_size v_call cdr3_aa cdr3_nt
- TRBJ1-1 - TRBV5-1 CASSWGLTENTEAFF TGCGCCAGCAGCTGGGGCCTGACGGAGAACACTGAAGCTTTCTTT
- TRBJ1-1 - TRBV21-1 CASSKIKLGQTNTEAFF TGTGCCAGCAGTAAAATTAAACTTGGACAGACGAACACTGAAGCTTTCTTT
TRBD2 TRBJ2-3 - TRBV6-1 CASSDSSGDWGDTQYF TGTGCCAGCAGTGATTCTAGCGGGGATTGGGGAGATACGCAGTATTTT
- TRBJ1-6 once TRBV30 CAWSSTYNSPLHF TGTGCCTGGAGTTCCACTTATAATTCACCCCTCCACTTT
TRBD2 TRBJ2-5 - TRBV7-9 CASSFGLAGGPGETQYF TGTGCCAGCAGCTTCGGACTAGCGGGAGGGCCAGGAGAGACCCAGTACTTC
- TRBJ2-2 - TRBV3-1/TRBV3-2 CASSQGQTGELFF TGTGCCAGCAGCCAAGGTCAAACAGGGGAGCTGTTTTTT
TRBD2 TRBJ2-7 - TRBV7-9 CASSLDIGTKTYEQYF TGTGCCAGCAGCTTAGATATCGGGACTAAGACCTACGAGCAGTACTTC
- TRBJ1-1 few TRBV29-1 CSVLTVTNTEAFF TGCAGCGTCCTGACAGTCACGAACACTGAAGCTTTCTTT
TRBD2 TRBJ2-2 once TRBV30 CAWSAGTSGNPGELFF TGTGCCTGGAGTGCCGGGACTAGCGGGAATCCCGGGGAGCTGTTTTTT
- TRBJ2-7 few TRBV28 CASLASQGQRGQYF TGTGCCAGCCTCGCCTCCCAGGGGCAGAGGGGGCAGTACTTC
- TRBJ1-3 - TRBV19 CASRPGGNTIYF TGTGCCAGTAGACCGGGTGGAAACACCATATATTTT
- TRBJ1-5 - TRBV5-1 CASILGGHLNQPQHF TGCGCCAGCATCCTCGGGGGTCATCTCAATCAGCCCCAGCATTTT
TRBD1 TRBJ1-2 - TRBV27 CASSLDRGQGGYTF TGTGCCAGCAGTCTAGACAGGGGGCAGGGTGGCTACACCTTC
TRBD2 TRBJ2-3 once TRBV24-1 CATSGTRVFADTQYF TGTGCCACCAGCGGGACTAGGGTTTTCGCAGATACGCAGTATTTT
TRBD1 TRBJ2-7 - TRBV28 CASSYNPGQGANEQYF TGTGCCAGCAGTTACAATCCGGGACAGGGGGCGAACGAGCAGTACTTC
TRBD1 TRBJ1-5 once TRBV19 CASSIEGARYQPQHF TGTGCCAGTAGTATTGAGGGGGCTAGGTATCAGCCCCAGCATTTT